Listed below are T cell receptor beta chains from one sample, sequenced in a study of T cell responses to AZD1222 COVID-19 vaccine. Repertoires were generated with immunoSEQ multiplex PCR, while TCRdb's copy carries only in-frame clones and drops some. The sample yields about 76,000 clones, over 65% seen once. The specimen was peripheral blood, collected 28 days after the second dose of the MenACWY control vaccine. The receptors were gathered from an adult who received the MenACWY meningococcal vaccine as a control. The CDR3 runs from the conserved cysteine through the conserved F or W. D genes are given only for firm matches. Rows give clone size only sometimes, using once, few, many, or a class for an expanded clone.

D gene: TRBD1
J gene: TRBJ1-1
V gene: TRBV6-2/TRBV6-3
clone size: NA
CDR3 protein: CASSYVEQGEAFF
CDR3 DNA: TGTGCCAGCAGTTACGTAGAACAGGGGGAAGCTTTCTTT

D gene: TRBD2
J gene: TRBJ2-7
V gene: TRBV7-9
clone size: NA
CDR3 protein: CASSPVRGDYEQYF
CDR3 DNA: TGTGCCAGCAGCCCCGTCCGGGGGGACTACGAGCAGTACTTC

D gene: TRBD1
J gene: TRBJ1-1
V gene: TRBV6-2/TRBV6-3
clone size: NA
CDR3 protein: CASSRDRQVEAFF
CDR3 DNA: TGTGCCAGCAGTCGGGACAGACAAGTGGAAGCTTTCTTT

D gene: NA
J gene: TRBJ1-6
V gene: TRBV27
clone size: NA
CDR3 protein: CASRFMNSPLHF
CDR3 DNA: TGTGCCAGCCGGTTCATGAATTCACCCCTCCACTTT

D gene: NA
J gene: TRBJ2-5
V gene: TRBV9
clone size: NA
CDR3 protein: CASSPGTLAQETQYF
CDR3 DNA: TGTGCCAGCAGCCCCGGGACATTGGCACAAGAGACCCAGTACTTC

D gene: TRBD2
J gene: TRBJ2-1
V gene: TRBV5-1
clone size: NA
CDR3 protein: CASSPGLGSSYNEQFF
CDR3 DNA: TGCGCCAGCAGCCCGGGACTAGGGAGCTCCTACAATGAGCAGTTCTTC

D gene: TRBD2
J gene: TRBJ2-3
V gene: TRBV5-1
clone size: NA
CDR3 protein: CASSLGGRADTQYF
CDR3 DNA: TGCGCCAGCAGCTTGGGAGGGAGGGCAGATACGCAGTATTTT

D gene: TRBD2
J gene: TRBJ2-7
V gene: TRBV11-2
clone size: NA
CDR3 protein: CASSSYLTSGMSYEQYF
CDR3 DNA: TGTGCCAGCAGCTCGTACTTGACTAGCGGGATGTCCTACGAGCAGTACTTC

D gene: TRBD2
J gene: TRBJ2-2
V gene: TRBV5-1
clone size: NA
CDR3 protein: CASSLASGILGGELFF
CDR3 DNA: TGCGCCAGCAGCTTGGCCAGCGGGATCCTTGGTGGGGAGCTGTTTTTT

D gene: NA
J gene: TRBJ1-3
V gene: TRBV3-1/TRBV3-2
clone size: NA
CDR3 protein: CASSQFSGASSGNTIYF
CDR3 DNA: TGTGCCAGCAGCCAGTTCTCAGGGGCAAGCTCTGGAAACACCATATATTTT

D gene: TRBD1
J gene: TRBJ2-1
V gene: TRBV7-3
clone size: NA
CDR3 protein: CASSSSGGTYNEQFF
CDR3 DNA: TGTGCCAGCAGCTCTTCAGGGGGTACCTACAATGAGCAGTTCTTC

D gene: TRBD1
J gene: TRBJ1-4
V gene: TRBV9
clone size: NA
CDR3 protein: CASSETTGLSNEKLFF
CDR3 DNA: TGTGCCAGCAGCGAGACGACAGGGCTCTCTAATGAAAAACTGTTTTTT

D gene: NA
J gene: TRBJ2-3
V gene: TRBV6-5
clone size: NA
CDR3 protein: CASSLDRYTDTQYF
CDR3 DNA: TGTGCCAGCAGCCTGGACCGATACACAGATACGCAGTATTTT

D gene: TRBD1
J gene: TRBJ1-4
V gene: TRBV2
clone size: NA
CDR3 protein: CASRTGTGASEKLFF
CDR3 DNA: TGTGCCAGCAGGACCGGGACAGGGGCCAGTGAAAAACTGTTTTTT

D gene: NA
J gene: TRBJ2-1
V gene: TRBV7-7
clone size: NA
CDR3 protein: CASSSSGAREQFF
CDR3 DNA: TGTGCTAGCAGCTCCTCAGGGGCTAGGGAGCAGTTCTTC

D gene: TRBD1
J gene: TRBJ2-7
V gene: TRBV11-2
clone size: NA
CDR3 protein: CASSLGQGVTGEQYF
CDR3 DNA: TGTGCCAGCAGCTTAGGGCAGGGGGTGACTGGCGAGCAGTACTTC

D gene: NA
J gene: TRBJ1-4
V gene: TRBV5-1
clone size: NA
CDR3 protein: CASSPGGNGEKLFF
CDR3 DNA: TGCGCCAGCAGCCCCGGGGGAAACGGTGAAAAACTGTTTTTT

D gene: NA
J gene: TRBJ1-5
V gene: TRBV12-3/TRBV12-4
clone size: few
CDR3 protein: CASTGGSNQPQHF
CDR3 DNA: TGTGCCAGCACGGGGGGTAGCAATCAGCCCCAGCATTTT

D gene: TRBD2
J gene: TRBJ2-1
V gene: TRBV5-8
clone size: once
CDR3 protein: CASSSGTSGTVVYNEQFF
CDR3 DNA: TGTGCCAGCAGCTCAGGGACTAGCGGGACCGTAGTCTACAATGAGCAGTTCTTC

D gene: NA
J gene: TRBJ1-1
V gene: TRBV28
clone size: NA
CDR3 protein: CATTQGRSGNTEAFF
CDR3 DNA: TGTGCCACTACACAGGGTAGGAGTGGGAACACTGAAGCTTTCTTT

D gene: NA
J gene: TRBJ2-2
V gene: TRBV6-2/TRBV6-3
clone size: NA
CDR3 protein: CASSHGTPGPGELFF
CDR3 DNA: TGTGCCAGCAGCCACGGGACACCTGGGCCCGGGGAGCTGTTTTTT

D gene: NA
J gene: TRBJ1-2
V gene: TRBV25-1
clone size: NA
CDR3 protein: CASSPREVVGYTF
CDR3 DNA: TGTGCCAGCAGCCCAAGAGAAGTAGTTGGCTACACCTTC

D gene: NA
J gene: TRBJ1-1
V gene: TRBV7-3
clone size: NA
CDR3 protein: CASSLKTFMNTEAFF
CDR3 DNA: TGTGCCAGCAGCTTAAAGACGTTCATGAACACTGAAGCTTTCTTT

D gene: TRBD1
J gene: TRBJ1-4
V gene: TRBV28
clone size: NA
CDR3 protein: CASSSGTGAGEKLFF
CDR3 DNA: TGTGCCAGCAGTTCCGGGACAGGGGCGGGTGAAAAACTGTTTTTT

D gene: TRBD2
J gene: TRBJ2-1
V gene: TRBV4-2
clone size: NA
CDR3 protein: CASSQADRPGGRENEQFF
CDR3 DNA: TGTGCCAGCAGCCAAGCAGATCGCCCGGGGGGGCGTGAAAATGAGCAGTTCTTC

D gene: NA
J gene: TRBJ2-2
V gene: TRBV11-3
clone size: NA
CDR3 protein: CASSSISGELFF
CDR3 DNA: TGTGCCAGCAGCTCGATCTCCGGGGAGCTGTTTTTT